The next 9 T cell receptor beta chains were all read from a single sample in a study of T cell responses to AZD1222 COVID-19 vaccine (TCRdb year 2021). The time point label on this specimen signifies: baseline before first vaccination. This sample's treatment or condition label indicates: meningococcal conjugate vaccine given as trial control. Library construction relied on the immunoSEQ multiplex PCR assay. In TCRdb, the immuneACCESS table is reduced to in-frame sequences with V and J assigned. These tables do not hold every clone; where another copy was compared, an unresolved V gene accounts for under half, and the others remain unexplained. In this sample the table shows tens of thousands of clones, 80% to 95% of which occur a single time. The ten largest clones take up 4.5% to 5.5% of the sample. The starting material was peripheral blood, obtained on day 0 of MenACWY control vaccination. Receptor source: an adult in good health.

On this clone itself: The same CDR3 can be traced to other DNA sequences in this sample. V is TRBV5-1 and J is TRBJ2-6; D ambiguous. Deletions cut 2 bases from V and 1 base from J, with 4 bases between. The CDR3 covers 14 residues. Germline V gene sequence: CDR1 SGHRS, CDR2 YFSETQ. CDR3 coding DNA: TGCGCCAGCAGCTTTGCTTCTGGGGCCAACGTCCTGACTTTC. It encodes CASSFASGANVLTF.

The genes are TRBV4-3 and TRBJ2-1, with 8 bases matching TRBD2. The trim removed 4 bases at V and 10 bases at J, leaving 18 bases unmatched. Germline-derived CDR1 and CDR2 are LGHNA and YSLEER. This CDR3 is built from 17 residues. CDR3 DNA sequence: TGCGCCAGCAGCCCAAGATATAGGGGACTAGGATTTGACGAGCAGTTCTTC. The encoded protein is CASSPRYRGLGFDEQFF.

This chain joins TRBV16 and TRBJ1-1; possibly TRBD1 for D (5 bases). The CDR3 sequence is 15 residues long. Trimming stripped 4 bases from V and 2 bases from J, with 14 bases between. Germline loops: CDR1 KGHSY, CDR2 FQNENV. The CDR3 spells CASSPRASRNTEAFF. Here the CDR3 DNA reads TGTGCCAGCAGCCCCAGGGCCTCTCGAAACACTGAAGCTTTCTTT.

V is TRBV5-4 and J is TRBJ1-2, with TRBD1 as a possible D gene (5 bases). Trimming took off 6 bases at V and 0 bases at J, with 15 bases between the two ends. Germline CDR1 SGHNT, CDR2 YYREEE (reference sequence). The CDR3 has 15 residues. Here the CDR3 DNA reads TGTGCCAGCACCTTACCGGGACGGACTAACTATGGCTACACCTTC. As protein: CASTLPGRTNYGYTF.

V usage is TRBV20-1 and J usage is TRBJ2-4, with 11 bases lining up with TRBD2. The J segment lost 7 bases and the V segment lost 3 bases, leaving 5 bases of the junction unmatched. CDR1 and CDR2 from the germline V gene are DFQATT and SNEGSKA (reference sequence). CDR3 length: 14 residues. The CDR3 spells CSASSPSGRNIQYF. The CDR3 nucleotides read TGCAGTGCTAGTTCGCCTAGCGGGAGGAACATTCAGTACTTC.

This clone was found once. The rearrangement links TRBV6-5 to TRBJ1-1, with TRBD1 matching 7 bases. Germline lookup yields CDR1 MNHEY and CDR2 SVGAGI. This CDR3 has 16 residues. V was pared by 4 bases and J by 3 bases, with 11 bases of the junction left unmatched. DNA of the CDR3: TGTGCCAGCAGTTCTCCGGGGGGCAGGGGGGACACTGAAGCTTTCTTT. Its protein is CASSSPGGRGDTEAFF.

This clone was detected only once. CDR3 amino acids: CASSLRDEDTQYF. The CDR3 DNA follows: TGTGCCAGCAGCTTGAGGGACGAAGATACGCAGTATTTT. The J gene is TRBJ2-3, the V gene TRBV5-4; perhaps D is TRBD1 or TRBD2 (5 bases each). In germline, CDR1 is SGHNT, CDR2 YYREEE (reference sequence). The CDR3 extends over 13 amino acids. Trimming pared 1 base from V and 5 bases from J, leaving 8 bases between.

The chain uses TRBV7-2 and TRBJ2-7; D is uncertain. V lost 1 base and J lost 4, with 11 bases in between. The CDR3 runs to 14 residues. Germline assignment: CDR1 SGHTA and CDR2 FQGNSA. This CDR3 reads CASSLERARYEQYF. The CDR3 nucleotides are TGTGCCAGCAGCTTAGAAAGGGCGAGGTACGAGCAGTACTTC.

This clone turned up a few times. Other DNA sequences in the same sample also yield this CDR3. V gene TRBV4-1 combines with J gene TRBJ2-5; no definite D call. In germline, CDR1 is MGHRA, CDR2 YSYEKL. The CDR3 runs to 14 residues. V was clipped by 1 base and J by 5 bases, with 11 bases between them. In nucleotides, the CDR3 is TGCGCCAGCAGCCAAGGGGTGTACGGGGAGACCCAGTACTTC. It yields the protein CASSQGVYGETQYF.